Each of the 16 T cell receptor beta chains below was sequenced from the same sample in a study of blood T cell repertoires in COVID-19. Sequenced by immunoSEQ multiplex PCR; TCRdb stores in-frame clones only, minus some. The sample yields almost 250,000 clones, 65% to 90% seen once. Sequences were obtained from PBMCs or T cells enriched from blood (not recorded which). The source is a woman aged 45-65 years with acute COVID-19.

V is TRBV7-6 and J is TRBJ1-3, with 8 bases fitting TRBD1. J gave up 3 bases and V 5 bases, and 18 bases lay outside the gene matches. Germline V gives CDR1 SGHVS, CDR2 FNYEAQ. This CDR3 spans 19 amino acids. The CDR3 is CASSIKVDRGGPHGNTIYF. The CDR3, as DNA: TGTGCCAGCAGCATTAAGGTCGACAGGGGCGGACCACATGGAAACACCATATATTTT. Full variable domain (remainder filled in from reference TRBV7-6 and TRBJ1-3): GAGVSQSPRYKVTKRGQDVALRCDPISGHVSLYWYRQALGQGPEFLTYFNYEAQQDKSGLPNDRFSAERPEGSISTLTIQRTEQRDSAMYRCASSIKVDRGGPHGNTIYFGEGSWLTVV.

The gene calls are TRBV11-2 and TRBJ1-2; TRBD1 aligns across 10 bases. V lost 5 bases, J lost 8 bases, and 14 bases stayed unmatched. There are 16 residues in the CDR3. Germline CDR1 and CDR2: SGHAT and FQNNGV. The CDR3 spells CASSIRVGTGAMGYTF. The CDR3 nucleotides read TGTGCCAGCAGCATTAGGGTCGGGACAGGGGCTATGGGCTACACCTTC.

The chain employs TRBV15 and TRBJ2-1, with 12 positions matching TRBD1. After removal of 6 bases from V and 3 bases from J, the junction contained 6 bases not matched to a gene. Germline V lookup: CDR1 LNHNV, CDR2 YYDKDF (reference sequence). This CDR3 is 16 amino acids long. The CDR3 loop is CATRRDRGRFYNEQFF. As DNA, the CDR3 is TGTGCCACCAGGCGGGACAGGGGGCGCTTCTACAATGAGCAGTTCTTC.

This chain connects TRBV19 to TRBJ1-2; 10 positions agree with TRBD1. The CDR3 extends over 13 amino acids. Trimming cost V 6 bases and J 4 bases; bases outside gene matches: 2. CDR1 and CDR2 from the germline V gene are LNHDA and SQIVND (reference sequence). The CDR3 bases are TGTGCCAGTAGCGACAGGGGGCTCTATGGCTACACCTTC. It encodes CASSDRGLYGYTF.

V and J are TRBV19 and TRBJ2-3, with a tentative D call TRBD1 (5 bases). The germline CDR1 and CDR2 sequences are LNHDA and SQIVND (reference sequence). Trimming stripped 3 bases from V and 0 bases from J, with 10 bases between. The CDR3 sequence is 15 residues long. As DNA, the CDR3 is TGTGCCAGTAGTATCTCAGGGCTTAGCACAGATACGCAGTATTTT. It yields the protein CASSISGLSTDTQYF. The full variable domain, rest sourced from reference TRBV19 and TRBJ2-3, is DGGITQSPKYLFRKEGQNVTLSCEQNLNHDAMYWYRQDPGQGLRLIYYSQIVNDFQKGDIAEGYSVSREKKESFPLTVTSAQKNPTAFYLCASSISGLSTDTQYFGPGTRLTVL.

This clone was counted at least ten times. This chain connects TRBV6-2 or TRBV6-3 to TRBJ1-1; 7 bases are shared with TRBD1. Per the germline V gene, CDR1 is MNHEY and CDR2 is SVGEGT. The CDR3 totals 15 residues. V trimming: 0 bases; J trimming: 1 base; junction bases outside the gene matches: 2. The CDR3 loop reads CASSYSRTGNTEAFF. CDR3 sequence (DNA): TGTGCCAGCAGTTACTCGAGGACAGGGAACACTGAAGCTTTCTTT.

This clone has a handful of counts. The chain has TRBV6-1 and TRBJ1-5; possibly TRBD1 for D (5 bases). The germline V gene encodes CDR1 MNHNS and CDR2 SASEGT. With 0 bases removed from V and 7 bases from J, the gap between germline ends came to 7 bases. The CDR3 has 13 residues. CDR3 in DNA: TGTGCCAGCAGTGAAGCGCAGGGCCAGCCCCAGCATTTT. Amino acids: CASSEAQGQPQHF.

This chain joins TRBV19 and TRBJ1-2, with TRBD1 as a possible D gene (5 bases). V lost 5 bases to trimming and J lost 8 bases, with 18 bases between them. The CDR3 has 14 amino acids. The germline CDR1 and CDR2 sequences are LNHDA and SQIVND (reference sequence). The CDR3 spells CASSLITGSGGYTF. Here the CDR3 DNA reads TGTGCCAGTAGTCTAATAACAGGTTCTGGGGGCTACACCTTC.

The genes are TRBV14 and TRBJ1-2, with D unclear. The germline CDR1 and CDR2 sequences are SGHDN and FVKESK. V dropped 4 bases and J dropped 4 bases, with 16 bases sitting between them. The CDR3 contains 15 residues. The CDR3 loop reads CASSPARRIGYGYTF. CDR3 sequence (DNA): TGTGCCAGCAGCCCCGCCCGGAGAATAGGCTATGGCTACACCTTC.

The chain employs TRBV30 and TRBJ1-1; D is unresolved. The CDR3 sequence is 14 residues long. Trimming left V 8 bases short and J 8 bases short, with 24 bases between. The germline V gene has CDR1 GTSNPN and CDR2 SVGIG (reference sequence). The CDR3, as DNA: TGTGCCAGAGGCGGGCTGCATGGGTTGGGAGAAGCTTTCTTT. It specifies CARGGLHGLGEAFF.

The V and J genes are TRBV30 and TRBJ1-4, with 7 bases fitting TRBD1. The germline CDR1 and CDR2 sequences are GTSNPN and SVGIG (reference sequence). Trimming took 2 bases from V and 7 from J; bases not matched to a gene: 7. CDR3 size: 14 residues. CDR3 in amino acids: CAWSTPGGGEKLFF. The CDR3 region has the DNA TGTGCCTGGAGTACACCAGGGGGTGGTGAAAAACTGTTTTTT.

The genes are TRBV7-8 and TRBJ1-2, with D perhaps TRBD1 (6 bases). There are 16 residues in the CDR3. Germline V gene lookup returns CDR1 SGHVS and CDR2 FQNEAQ. The ends were cut back, 4 bases at V and 2 bases at J, with 17 bases in the middle. The CDR3 nucleotides read TGTGCCAGCAGCTGGGGGCAGCGCGAAGGAAACTATGGCTACACCTTC. Protein: CASSWGQREGNYGYTF.

The chain joins TRBV9 to TRBJ2-7; D is undetermined. V was cut by 0 bases and J by 0 bases, with 10 bases left in between. The CDR3 is made up of 15 amino acids. Germline V CDR1 and CDR2: SGDLS, YYNGEE. The CDR3 here is CASSVGIGSSYEQYF. The CDR3 bases are TGTGCCAGCAGCGTAGGAATTGGCAGCTCCTACGAGCAGTACTTC.

This clone was picked up one time. This chain connects TRBV7-2 to TRBJ1-5, with 8 bases identical to TRBD1. Germline assignment: CDR1 SGHTA and CDR2 FQGNSA. The length of the CDR3 is 13 residues. V dropped 8 bases and J dropped 5; count of bases not matched to a gene: 5. CDR3: CASQDRAYQPQHF. Written as DNA, the CDR3 is TGTGCCAGCCAGGACAGGGCATATCAGCCCCAGCATTTT.

This clone occurred once. The CDR3 protein is CASVLYGNQPQHF. As DNA, the CDR3 is TGTGCCAGCGTTCTTTATGGCAATCAGCCCCAGCATTTT. V usage is TRBV19 and J usage is TRBJ1-5, with unresolved D. Germline values: CDR1 LNHDA, CDR2 SQIVND (reference sequence). The CDR3 contains 13 residues. V was shortened by 9 bases and J by 2 bases, with 11 bases between the two germline ends.

CDR3 nucleotide sequence: TGTGCCAGCTTACTTCTCACAGATACGCAGTATTTT. As protein: CASLLLTDTQYF. The gene calls are TRBV2 and TRBJ2-3, with D uncertain. Germline V CDR1 and CDR2: SNHLY, FYNNEI. The ends were cut back, 8 bases at V and 2 bases at J, with 8 bases in the middle. This CDR3 contains 12 residues.